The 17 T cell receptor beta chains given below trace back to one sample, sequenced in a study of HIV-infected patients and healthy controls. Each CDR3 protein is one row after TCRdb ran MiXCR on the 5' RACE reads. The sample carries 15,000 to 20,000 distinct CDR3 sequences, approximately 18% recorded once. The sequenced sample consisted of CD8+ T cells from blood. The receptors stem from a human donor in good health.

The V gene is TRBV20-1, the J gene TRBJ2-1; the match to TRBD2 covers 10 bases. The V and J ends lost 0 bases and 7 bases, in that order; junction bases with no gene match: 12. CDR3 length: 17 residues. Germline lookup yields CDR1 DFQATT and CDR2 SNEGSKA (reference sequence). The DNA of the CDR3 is TGCAGTGCTAGAGAGCTCCCTCTAGCGGGGGTGTATAATGAGCAGTTCTTC. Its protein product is CSARELPLAGVYNEQFF.

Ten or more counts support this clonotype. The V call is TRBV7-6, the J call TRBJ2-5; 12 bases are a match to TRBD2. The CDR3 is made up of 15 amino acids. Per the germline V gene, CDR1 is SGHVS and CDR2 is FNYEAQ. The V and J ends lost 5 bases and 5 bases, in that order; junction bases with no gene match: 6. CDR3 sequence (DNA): TGTGCCAGCAGCGCTAGCGGGGGGGCCTATGAGACCCAGTACTTC. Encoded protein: CASSASGGAYETQYF.

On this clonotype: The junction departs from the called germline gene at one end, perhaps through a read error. The CDR3 loop is CASSLAGGGNEQYF. For the CDR3, the DNA is TGTGCCAGCAGCCTAGCGGGAGGCGGGAACGAGCAGTACTTC. The chain joins TRBV7-9 to TRBJ2-7; 11 bases fit TRBD2. The CDR3 has 14 amino acids. CDR1 and CDR2 (germline): SEHNR, FQNEAQ (reference sequence).

The CDR3 sequence: CASTPTGVGEQYF. The CDR3 DNA is TGTGCCAGCACCCCTACAGGAGTCGGGGAGCAGTACTTC. The V and J genes are TRBV6-2 or TRBV6-3 and TRBJ2-7; possibly TRBD1 for D (5 bases). The CDR3 sequence is 13 residues long. Per the germline V gene, CDR1 is MNHEY and CDR2 is SVGEGT. V was trimmed by 7 bases and J by 7 bases, leaving 17 bases between them.

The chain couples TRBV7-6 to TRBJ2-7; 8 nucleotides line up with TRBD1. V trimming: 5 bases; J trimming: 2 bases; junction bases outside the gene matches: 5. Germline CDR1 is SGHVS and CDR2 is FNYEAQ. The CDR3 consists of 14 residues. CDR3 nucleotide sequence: TGTGCCAGCAGCCCCGGGACAGGAGCCTACGAGCAGTACTTC. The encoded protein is CASSPGTGAYEQYF.

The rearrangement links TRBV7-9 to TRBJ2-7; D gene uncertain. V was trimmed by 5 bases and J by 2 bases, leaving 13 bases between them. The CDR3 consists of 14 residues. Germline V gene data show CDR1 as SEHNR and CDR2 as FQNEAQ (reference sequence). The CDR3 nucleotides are TGTGCCAGCAGCCCGAGTACCTTCACCTACGAGCAGTACTTC. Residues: CASSPSTFTYEQYF.

The CDR3 spells CASSDVPGQGRETQYF. CDR3 nucleotides: TGTGCCAGCAGCGATGTACCGGGACAGGGGAGGGAGACCCAGTACTTC. The rearrangement links TRBV6-4 to TRBJ2-5; TRBD1 agrees at 10 bases. With V trimmed by 6 bases and J by 5 bases, 12 bases remained unmatched. The germline V gene encodes CDR1 MRHNA and CDR2 SNTAGT. The CDR3 length is 16 residues.

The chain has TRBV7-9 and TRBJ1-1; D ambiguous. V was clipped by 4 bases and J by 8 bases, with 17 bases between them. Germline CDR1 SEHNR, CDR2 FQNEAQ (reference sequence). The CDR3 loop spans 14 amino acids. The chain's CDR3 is CASSSSTGWAEAFF. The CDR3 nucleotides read TGTGCCAGCAGCTCTTCAACGGGGTGGGCAGAAGCTTTCTTT.

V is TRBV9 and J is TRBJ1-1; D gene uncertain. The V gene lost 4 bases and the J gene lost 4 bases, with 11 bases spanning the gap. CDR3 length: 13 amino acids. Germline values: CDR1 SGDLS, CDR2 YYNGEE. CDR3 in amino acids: CASSRSKGTEAFF. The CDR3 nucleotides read TGTGCCAGCAGCAGGTCGAAGGGCACTGAAGCTTTCTTT.

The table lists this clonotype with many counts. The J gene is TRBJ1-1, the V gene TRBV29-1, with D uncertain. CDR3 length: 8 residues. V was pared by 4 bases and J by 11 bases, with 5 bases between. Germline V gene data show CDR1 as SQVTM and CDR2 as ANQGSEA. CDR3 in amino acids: CSVADAFF. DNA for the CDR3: TGCAGCGTTGCCGATGCTTTCTTT.

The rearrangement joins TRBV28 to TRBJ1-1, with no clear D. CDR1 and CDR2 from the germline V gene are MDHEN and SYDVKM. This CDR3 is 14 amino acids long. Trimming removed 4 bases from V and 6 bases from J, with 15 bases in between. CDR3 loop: CASSSPTIGPEAFF. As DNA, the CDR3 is TGTGCCAGCAGTTCCCCAACGATTGGCCCTGAAGCTTTCTTT.

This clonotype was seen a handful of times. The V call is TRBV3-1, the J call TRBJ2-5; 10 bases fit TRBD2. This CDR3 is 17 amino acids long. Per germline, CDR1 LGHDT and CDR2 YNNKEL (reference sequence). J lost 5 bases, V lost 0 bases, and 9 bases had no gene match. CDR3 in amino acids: CASSQEGAGGPGETQYF. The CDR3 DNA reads TGTGCCAGCAGCCAAGAGGGAGCGGGAGGGCCGGGTGAGACCCAGTACTTC.

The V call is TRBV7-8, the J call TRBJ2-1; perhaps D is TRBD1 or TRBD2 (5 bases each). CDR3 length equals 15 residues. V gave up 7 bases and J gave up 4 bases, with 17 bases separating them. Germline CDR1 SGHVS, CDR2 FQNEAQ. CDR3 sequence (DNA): TGTGCCAGCATCCCGAGCTCGGGGCCTTACAATGAGCAGTTCTTC. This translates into CASIPSSGPYNEQFF.

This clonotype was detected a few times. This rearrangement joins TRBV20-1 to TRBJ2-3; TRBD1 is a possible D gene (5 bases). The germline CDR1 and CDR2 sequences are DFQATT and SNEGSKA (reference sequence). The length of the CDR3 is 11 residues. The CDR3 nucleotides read TGCAGGCCAGGGCCTGGAGATACGCAGTATTTT. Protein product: CRPGPGDTQYF.

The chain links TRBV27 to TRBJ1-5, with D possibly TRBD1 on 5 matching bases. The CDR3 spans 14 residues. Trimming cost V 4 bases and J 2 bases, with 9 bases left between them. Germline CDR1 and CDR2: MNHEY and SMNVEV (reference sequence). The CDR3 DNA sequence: TGTGCCAGCAGTTCTGTAGGGGGCAATCAGCCCCAGCATTTT. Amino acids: CASSSVGGNQPQHF.

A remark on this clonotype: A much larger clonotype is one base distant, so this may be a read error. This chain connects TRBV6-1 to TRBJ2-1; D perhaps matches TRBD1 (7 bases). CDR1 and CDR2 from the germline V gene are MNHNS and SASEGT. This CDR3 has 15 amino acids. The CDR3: CTSSSYFSGGNEQFF. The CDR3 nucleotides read TGTACCAGCAGCAGTTATTTCTCAGGGGGGAATGAGCAGTTCTTC.

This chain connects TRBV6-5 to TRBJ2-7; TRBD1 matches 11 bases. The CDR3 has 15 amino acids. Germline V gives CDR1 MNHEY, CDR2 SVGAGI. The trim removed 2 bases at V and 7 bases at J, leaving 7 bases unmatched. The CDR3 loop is CASSYRGQGAGEQYF. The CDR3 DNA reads TGTGCCAGCAGTTACCGAGGACAGGGGGCGGGGGAGCAGTACTTC.